The present T cell receptor beta chain was sequenced within a study of blood T cell repertoires in COVID-19. The CDR3 is 15 amino acids. TCRdb's table, derived via immunoSEQ multiplex PCR, lists solely in-frame clones and lacks some. The profile shows about 43,000 clones, about four fifths of them singletons. The receptor's source is a woman aged 60-70 years with acute or convalescent COVID-19. Material: peripheral blood. The V gene is TRBV21-1, the J gene TRBJ1-6; TRBD1, the table's D call, lacks a check against the DNA. TRBV21-1 is a pseudogene locus. The CDR3 DNA is TGTGCCAGCAGCAAAGATCCGGGGACAAATTCACCCCTCCACTTT. Encoded protein: CASSKDPGTNSPLHF.